This TCR beta chain was captured by sequencing in a study of PD-1 blockade in classical Hodgkin lymphoma. The protocol was immunoSEQ multiplex PCR, while the TCRdb copy is restricted to in-frame clones and leaves out a portion. The sample has about 90,000 clones, 90% seen once. Described time point: cycle 4 day 1 (C4D1), after 5 to 7 weeks of nivolumab. Each patient relapsed following autologous stem cell transplantation, and prior brentuximab vedotin exposure differed. Trimming removed 1 base at V and 9 bases at J, with 1 base between. CDR1 and CDR2 from the germline V gene are SGHAT and FQNNGV. The CDR3 runs to 10 residues.

The origin of this receptor is a human donor with classical Hodgkin lymphoma. V usage is TRBV11-2 and J usage is TRBJ2-1; D call uncertain. The sample in question was peripheral blood mononuclear cells (PBMCs), obtained before the fourth cycle of nivolumab. This CDR3 reads CASSLGEQFF. In nucleotides, the CDR3 is TGTGCCAGCAGCTTAGGTGAGCAGTTCTTC.